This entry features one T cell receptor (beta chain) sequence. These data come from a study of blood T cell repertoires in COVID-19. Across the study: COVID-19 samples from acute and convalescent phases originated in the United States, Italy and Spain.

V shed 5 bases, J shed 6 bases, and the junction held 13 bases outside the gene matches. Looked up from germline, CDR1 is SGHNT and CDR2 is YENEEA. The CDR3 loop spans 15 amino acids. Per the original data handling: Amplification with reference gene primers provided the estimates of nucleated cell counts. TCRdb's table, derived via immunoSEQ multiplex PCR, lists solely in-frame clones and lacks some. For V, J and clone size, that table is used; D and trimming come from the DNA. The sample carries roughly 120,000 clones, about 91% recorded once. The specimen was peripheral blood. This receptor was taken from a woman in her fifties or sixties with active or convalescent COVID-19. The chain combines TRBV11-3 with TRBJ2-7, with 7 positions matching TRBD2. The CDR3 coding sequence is TGTGCCAGCAGCACCTACAGCGGGGTAGGGGTCGAGCAGTACTTC. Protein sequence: CASSTYSGVGVEQYF. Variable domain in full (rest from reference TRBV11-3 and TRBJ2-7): EAGVVQSPRYKIIEKKQPVAFWCNPISGHNTLYWYLQNLGQGPELLIRYENEEAVDDSQLPKDRFSAERLKGVDSTLKIQPAELGDSAVYLCASSTYSGVGVEQYFGPGTRLTVT.